The T cell receptor beta chain under discussion was sequenced for a study of cytomegalovirus exposure and HLA in healthy donors. Study-level results: The authors later linked a missense DCLRE1C variant to TCR beta V- and J-gene trimming. In a later analysis, parvovirus B19, influenza, CMV and Epstein-Barr virus appeared linked to several top co-occurrence clusters.

CDR3 size: 13 residues. Germline CDR1 and CDR2: LNHDA and SQIVND (reference sequence). With 9 bases removed from V and 5 bases from J, the gap between germline ends came to 14 bases. This clone was counted once. Its antigen remains unidentified. PCR amplification relied on 60 Vbeta primers (plus 13 Jbeta primers). As processed by the authors: In a later analysis, approximately 73 million unique TCR beta chains included roughly 11 million shared by two or more donors. The data were produced by immunoSEQ multiplex PCR, yet TCRdb's version contains in-frame clones alone and is incomplete. That table supplies the V and J calls and clone size; D and trimming were determined from the DNA. The repertoire holds about 150,000 clones, with roughly 80% as singletons.

The material sequenced was PBMCs. The rearrangement uses TRBV19 and TRBJ2-1; tentatively, D is TRBD2 (6 bases). The source of this sequence is a man younger than 40 in good health and CMV-seropositive. CDR3 sequence reads: CASAGQMNNEQFF. The CDR3 DNA reads TGTGCCAGCGCGGGGCAGATGAACAATGAGCAGTTCTTC. Using reference TRBV19 and TRBJ2-1 for the parts outside the CDR3, the full variable domain is DGGITQSPKYLFRKEGQNVTLSCEQNLNHDAMYWYRQDPGQGLRLIYYSQIVNDFQKGDIAEGYSVSREKKESFPLTVTSAQKNPTAFYLCASAGQMNNEQFFGPGTRLTVL.